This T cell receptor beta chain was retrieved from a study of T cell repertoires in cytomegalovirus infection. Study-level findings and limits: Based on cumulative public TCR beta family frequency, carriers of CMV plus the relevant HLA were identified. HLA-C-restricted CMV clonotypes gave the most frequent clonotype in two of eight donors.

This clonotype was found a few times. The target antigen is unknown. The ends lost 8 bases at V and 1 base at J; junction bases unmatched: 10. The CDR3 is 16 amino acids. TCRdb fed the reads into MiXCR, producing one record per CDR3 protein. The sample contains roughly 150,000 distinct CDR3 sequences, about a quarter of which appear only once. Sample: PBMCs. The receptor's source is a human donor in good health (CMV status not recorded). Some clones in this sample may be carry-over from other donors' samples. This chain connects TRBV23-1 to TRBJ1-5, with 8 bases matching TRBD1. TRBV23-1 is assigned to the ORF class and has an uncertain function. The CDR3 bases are TGCGCCAGCGGTAGCAGGGGGCTAGGGAGCAATCAGCCCCAGCATTTT. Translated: CASGSRGLGSNQPQHF.